The rows below give T cell receptor beta chains drawn from one sample of a study of blood T cell repertoires in COVID-19. Using immunoSEQ multiplex PCR, the repertoire was profiled, and TCRdb retains in-frame clones only, with some absent. The data hold 150,000 to 250,000 clones, with roughly 87% observed a single time. Sequenced material: PBMCs or T cells enriched from blood (not recorded which). The receptors here all came from a woman aged 25 to 39 who had recovered from COVID-19. Each CDR3 is given with its conserved first and last residue. D genes are given only for firm matches. Clone size appears in some rows only: once, few, many, or a class for an expanded clone.

D gene | J gene | clone size | V gene | CDR3 length | CDR3 protein | CDR3 DNA
TRBD2 | TRBJ2-4 | - | TRBV6-2/TRBV6-3 | 20 | CASSSLPGLAGDITKNIQYF | TGTGCCAGCAGTTCCCTTCCGGGACTAGCGGGGGACATAACCAAAAACATTCAGTACTTC
- | TRBJ1-6 | - | TRBV19 | 15 | CASSMVGGRNSPLHF | TGTGCCAGTAGTATGGTCGGGGGGCGAAATTCACCCCTCCACTTT
- | TRBJ2-2 | - | TRBV27 | 14 | CASSLSSQTGELFF | TGTGCCAGCAGTTTATCGTCCCAGACCGGGGAGCTGTTTTTT
- | TRBJ2-7 | once | TRBV5-5 | 16 | CASRRWGRSSSYEQYF | TGTGCCAGCCGCCGGTGGGGCAGGAGCAGCTCCTACGAGCAGTACTTC
- | TRBJ1-2 | - | TRBV5-6 | 13 | CASSLGRGGGYTF | TGTGCCAGCAGCTTGGGGCGGGGAGGGGGCTACACCTTC
TRBD1 | TRBJ1-2 | - | TRBV6-5 | 12 | CASSGTGRGYTF | TGTGCCAGCAGCGGGACAGGCAGAGGCTACACCTTC
TRBD1 | TRBJ1-2 | - | TRBV19 | 15 | CASSMDRREAYGYTF | TGTGCCAGTAGTATGGACAGGAGGGAGGCCTATGGCTACACCTTC
TRBD1 | TRBJ2-3 | - | TRBV5-6 | 14 | CASSTTGFTDTQYF | TGTGCCAGCAGCACGACAGGGTTCACAGATACGCAGTATTTT
- | TRBJ2-3 | - | TRBV30 | 15 | CAWELARQYTDTQYF | TGTGCCTGGGAGTTAGCTAGGCAATACACAGATACGCAGTATTTT
- | TRBJ1-5 | - | TRBV4-1 | 14 | CASSVGLGGQPQHF | TGCGCCAGCAGCGTGGGACTCGGGGGTCAGCCCCAGCATTTT
TRBD2 | TRBJ2-1 | few | TRBV5-5 | 16 | CASSLDLSGVYNEQFF | TGTGCCAGCAGCTTGGACCTCAGCGGGGTATACAATGAGCAGTTCTTC
- | TRBJ1-5 | - | TRBV19 | 16 | CASSMEGRGGNQPQHF | TGTGCCAGTAGTATGGAGGGAAGGGGAGGCAATCAGCCCCAGCATTTT
- | TRBJ1-4 | - | TRBV7-8 | 14 | CASSLAVRNEKLFF | TGTGCCAGCAGCTTAGCGGTGAGAAATGAAAAACTGTTTTTT
TRBD2 | TRBJ2-1 | - | TRBV7-2 | 15 | CASSPRGDSYNEQFF | TGTGCCAGCAGCCCACGGGGGGACTCCTACAATGAGCAGTTCTTC
TRBD1 | TRBJ2-1 | - | TRBV2 | 16 | CASLRQGASSNNEQFF | TGTGCCAGCCTTAGACAGGGGGCCTCTTCCAACAATGAGCAGTTCTTC
- | TRBJ1-2 | - | TRBV9 | 14 | CASSVNQANYGYTF | TGTGCCAGCAGCGTAAACCAGGCTAACTATGGCTACACCTTC
TRBD2 | TRBJ2-1 | - | TRBV18 | 14 | CASLTSGSPNEQFF | TGTGCCAGCTTGACTAGCGGGAGCCCGAATGAGCAGTTCTTC
- | TRBJ2-7 | - | TRBV19 | 13 | CASSADSSYEQYF | TGTGCCAGTAGTGCGGACAGCTCCTACGAGCAGTACTTC